These 21 T cell receptor beta chains originate from one sample sequenced in a study of Ad26.COV2.S vaccination and SARS-CoV-2 variants (dated by TCRdb to the early 2020s). The library was produced with the immunoSEQ multiplex PCR assay. Sourced from immuneACCESS, this table was stored by TCRdb with only in-frame sequences that have V and J called. A share of the clones is absent; for the studies checked, an unresolved V gene accounts for under half, and the remainder has no known explanation. Within this sample are around 170,000 clones, with around nine tenths of them counted one time only. 5.9% of the sample comes from the top ten. Read against the paper, the sample's time point label means: individuals recovered from natural SARS-CoV-2 infection. The sequencing used peripheral blood, collected after recovery from COVID-19. The receptors were gathered from a human donor who had recovered from COVID-19.

The chain recombines TRBV10-3 with TRBJ2-5; D is unclear. V was shortened by 10 bases and J by 3 bases, with 12 bases between the two germline ends. Germline V lookup: CDR1 ENHRY, CDR2 SYGVKD. The CDR3 is made up of 12 amino acids. The CDR3 spells CATRSTEETQYF. CDR3 in DNA: TGTGCCACCCGCAGCACGGAAGAGACCCAGTACTTC.

The rearrangement links TRBV29-1 to TRBJ1-2; TRBD1 aligns across 10 bases. V was pared by 6 bases and J by 6 bases, with 7 bases of the junction left unmatched. The germline gives CDR1 SQVTM, CDR2 ANQGSEA. This CDR3 spans 13 amino acids. The CDR3 coding sequence is TGCAGCGTGAGGGACAGGGGCTCCAATGGCTACACCTTC. Its protein product is CSVRDRGSNGYTF.

This CDR3 reads CASYGAHGTQYF. The CDR3 region has the DNA TGTGCCAGCTATGGGGCACACGGTACGCAGTATTTT. The J gene is TRBJ2-3, the V gene TRBV28, with D possibly being TRBD1 (5 bases). This CDR3 has 12 residues. Trimming shortened V by 8 bases and J by 8 bases, and 14 bases separated the two germline ends. From germline, CDR1 is MDHEN and CDR2 SYDVKM.

The genes are TRBV7-8 and TRBJ2-5; no reliable D call. The CDR3 spans 13 residues. V lost 3 bases and J lost 2, with 7 bases in between. Per the germline V gene, CDR1 is SGHVS and CDR2 is FQNEAQ. In DNA form, the CDR3 reads TGTGCCAGCAGCTTCCGAGTACAAGAGACCCAGTACTTC. It yields the protein CASSFRVQETQYF.

In nucleotides, the CDR3 is TGTGCCAGCAGCAGGGACAAACCTTACGAGCAGTACTTC. Translated, it gives CASSRDKPYEQYF. V usage is TRBV27 and J usage is TRBJ2-7; weak D call: TRBD1 (6 bases). The CDR3 is made up of 13 amino acids. Germline V gene lookup returns CDR1 MNHEY and CDR2 SMNVEV (reference sequence). Trimming removed 6 bases at V and 4 bases at J, with 13 bases between.

The table lists this clone with a few counts. The chain is built from TRBV12-3 or TRBV12-4 and TRBJ2-7; no firm D call. Trimming cost V 1 base and J 2 bases, with 6 bases left between them. This CDR3 has 13 amino acids. The DNA of the CDR3 is TGTGCCAGCAGTTTAGGGGTTACCTACGAGCAGTACTTC. Translating gives CASSLGVTYEQYF.

The chain employs TRBV5-1 and TRBJ2-1, with TRBD2 as a possible D gene (6 bases). Germline lookup yields CDR1 SGHRS and CDR2 YFSETQ. Trimming took 6 bases from V and 8 from J, leaving 24 bases between them. The CDR3 is 16 amino acids. The CDR3 here is CASTGLGLEGGYEQFF. DNA of the CDR3: TGCGCCAGCACAGGCCTAGGACTGGAGGGTGGGTATGAGCAGTTCTTC.

The J gene is TRBJ2-3, the V gene TRBV5-1; no clear D gene. CDR1 SGHRS and CDR2 YFSETQ come from the germline V gene. This CDR3 spans 16 amino acids. V was trimmed by 1 base and J by 2 bases, leaving 14 bases between them. This CDR3 reads CASSLIADLHTDTQYF. CDR3 in DNA: TGCGCCAGCAGCTTGATAGCAGATCTGCACACAGATACGCAGTATTTT.

V is TRBV4-1 and J is TRBJ1-2; D might be TRBD1 (5 bases). V was trimmed by 0 bases and J by 4 bases, leaving 15 bases between them. This CDR3 contains 16 residues. CDR1 MGHRA and CDR2 YSYEKL come from the germline V gene. The DNA for the CDR3 is TGCGCCAGCAGCCAAGAAAAGGGACCCCCAACCTATGGCTACACCTTC. Translating it yields CASSQEKGPPTYGYTF.

This rearrangement joins TRBV9 to TRBJ2-3; D may match TRBD1 or TRBD2 (8 bases each). CDR1 and CDR2 from the germline V gene are SGDLS and YYNGEE. There are 15 residues in the CDR3. V was trimmed by 0 bases and J by 8 bases, leaving 16 bases between them. CDR3 nucleotide sequence: TGTGCCAGCAGCGTAGAAAGCGGGGGACAGGTTACGCAGTATTTT. It translates to CASSVESGGQVTQYF.

This clone was seen a single time. V usage is TRBV9 and J usage is TRBJ2-5, with 8 bases matching TRBD2. CDR1 and CDR2 (germline): SGDLS, YYNGEE. The CDR3 has 15 residues. Trimming cost V 1 base and J 2 bases; bases outside gene matches: 4. This CDR3 reads CASSVSTGGQETQYF. CDR3 bases: TGTGCCAGCAGCGTATCGACGGGGGGGCAAGAGACCCAGTACTTC.

V is TRBV7-2 and J is TRBJ1-1; 8 bases fit TRBD1. The V and J ends lost 3 bases and 4 bases, in that order; junction bases with no gene match: 10. The CDR3 covers 16 residues. Germline loops: CDR1 SGHTA, CDR2 FQGNSA. CDR3 in DNA: TGTGCCAGCAGCTTTACAGGGGGTGTCATGTTCACTGAAGCTTTCTTT. Protein sequence: CASSFTGGVMFTEAFF.

This clone has only one observation. The chain joins TRBV30 to TRBJ1-1; D gene unclear. CDR3 length: 13 amino acids. Germline V gene data show CDR1 as GTSNPN and CDR2 as SVGIG (reference sequence). V shed 2 bases and J shed 0 bases, with 7 bases lying between them. The CDR3 is CAWSNLMNTEAFF. The CDR3 DNA reads as TGTGCCTGGAGTAACCTCATGAACACTGAAGCTTTCTTT.

V gene TRBV5-8 combines with J gene TRBJ1-5, with D possibly being TRBD1 (6 bases). The CDR3 has 15 residues. The ends were cut back, 2 bases at V and 1 base at J, with 10 bases in the middle. Germline assignment: CDR1 SGHTS and CDR2 YDEGEE. CDR3 DNA sequence: TGTGCCAGCAGCTTACAGGGTTTCAGCAATCAGCCCCAGCATTTT. Protein: CASSLQGFSNQPQHF.

This chain joins TRBV7-2 and TRBJ1-1; D unclear. Germline loops: CDR1 SGHTA, CDR2 FQGNSA. Trimming removed 1 base from V and 1 base from J, with 16 bases in between. The CDR3 has 17 amino acids. CDR3 loop: CASSLDLGRGSNTEAFF. DNA for the CDR3: TGTGCCAGCAGCTTAGATTTGGGTCGAGGGTCGAACACTGAAGCTTTCTTT.

This sequence joins TRBV6-5 and TRBJ2-1, with D maybe TRBD1 (6 bases). This CDR3 region has 11 residues. V was clipped by 6 bases and J by 10 bases, with 10 bases between them. The V gene's germline CDR1 is MNHEY and CDR2 SVGAGI. CDR3 residues: CASRVGTEQFF. The CDR3 bases are TGTGCCAGCAGAGTAGGGACAGAGCAGTTCTTC.

This clone was counted a single time. The chain employs TRBV6-6 and TRBJ2-1; 7 bases map to TRBD1. Germline V gene lookup returns CDR1 MNHNY and CDR2 SVGAGI (reference sequence). This CDR3 has 15 residues. After removal of 4 bases from V and 5 bases from J, the junction contained 8 bases not matched to a gene. CDR3 sequence reads: CASSSLRGRDNEQFF. The CDR3 nucleotides are TGTGCCAGCAGTTCGTTGAGGGGGCGAGACAATGAGCAGTTCTTC.

Note on this clone: One junction end disagrees with the germline gene, perhaps due to a read error. The chain couples TRBV12-3 or TRBV12-4 to TRBJ2-1; maybe TRBD1 (6 bases). The length of the CDR3 is 12 residues. The CDR3: CASSRRDKEQFF. The CDR3 bases are TGTGCCAGCAGTCGCCGGGACAAAGAGCAGTTCTTC.

The chain uses TRBV27 and TRBJ2-7; D may be TRBD1 (8 bases). V lost 7 bases and J lost 6, with 19 bases in between. The V gene's germline CDR1 is MNHEY and CDR2 SMNVEV (reference sequence). CDR3 length equals 14 residues. The CDR3 sequence is CASTPQGGRGEQYF. The CDR3 DNA reads TGTGCCAGCACCCCACAGGGGGGGCGCGGCGAGCAGTACTTC.

CDR3 nucleotides: TGCGCCAGCAGCCAAGAATTCCCCGGACTAGCGCCCGCAGTAACCTACGAGCAGTACTTC. Its protein is CASSQEFPGLAPAVTYEQYF. V gene TRBV4-1 combines with J gene TRBJ2-7; TRBD2 matches at 9 bases. CDR3 length: 20 amino acids. Trimming took 0 bases from V and 2 from J; bases not matched to a gene: 17. Per the germline V gene, CDR1 is MGHRA and CDR2 is YSYEKL.

V is TRBV2 and J is TRBJ1-1, with TRBD1 as a possible D gene (6 bases). V lost 4 bases and J lost 2, with 8 bases in between. Germline values: CDR1 SNHLY, CDR2 FYNNEI. The CDR3 length is 13 residues. The CDR3 DNA reads TGTGCCAGCAGTGGGACAGTAAACACTGAAGCTTTCTTT. This encodes CASSGTVNTEAFF.